The sequence of this TCR beta chain was determined in a study of spatial heterogeneity in lung cancer. Study background: Sequencing was performed on follow-up PBMC samples when available, collected at a median of approximately two years after resection.

TCRdb independently ran MiXCR on the 5' RACE reads; one entry per CDR3 protein. The top ten clones hold around 16% of a sample with some 120,000 distinct CDR3 sequences, roughly an eighth of them seen once. Time point here: blood at routine non-recurrence follow-up after resection. The authors sequenced whole RNA from tumor, nontumor lung or frozen PBMC without sorting. This clonotype came up a few times. The sequencing here drew on PBMCs, taken at follow-up. This sequence was found in a male donor with early-stage non-small cell lung cancer.

CDR3 sequence reads: CASSPTGEGGETQYF. CDR3 nucleotides: TGTGCCAGCAGTCCGACAGGGGAGGGAGGAGAGACCCAGTACTTC. This sequence joins TRBV6-6 and TRBJ2-5, with a possible D match to TRBD1 (8 bases). V lost 5 bases to trimming and J lost 4 bases, with 17 bases between them. This CDR3 spans 15 amino acids. Germline lookup yields CDR1 MNHNY and CDR2 SVGAGI (reference sequence).